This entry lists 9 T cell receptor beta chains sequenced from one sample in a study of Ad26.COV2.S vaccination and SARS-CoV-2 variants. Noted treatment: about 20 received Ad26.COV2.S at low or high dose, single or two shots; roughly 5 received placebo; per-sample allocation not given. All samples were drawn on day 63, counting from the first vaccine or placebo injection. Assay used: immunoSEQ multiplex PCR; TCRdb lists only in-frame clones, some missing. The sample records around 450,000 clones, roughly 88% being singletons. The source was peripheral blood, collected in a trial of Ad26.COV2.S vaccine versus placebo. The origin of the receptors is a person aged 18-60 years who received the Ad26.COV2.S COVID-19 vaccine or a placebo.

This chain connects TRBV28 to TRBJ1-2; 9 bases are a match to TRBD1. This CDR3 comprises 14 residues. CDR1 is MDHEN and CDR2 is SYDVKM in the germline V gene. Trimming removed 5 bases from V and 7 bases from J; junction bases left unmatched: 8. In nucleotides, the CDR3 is TGTGCCAGCAGTCTTCGGGACAGGGCAGGTGGCTACACCTTC. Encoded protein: CASSLRDRAGGYTF.

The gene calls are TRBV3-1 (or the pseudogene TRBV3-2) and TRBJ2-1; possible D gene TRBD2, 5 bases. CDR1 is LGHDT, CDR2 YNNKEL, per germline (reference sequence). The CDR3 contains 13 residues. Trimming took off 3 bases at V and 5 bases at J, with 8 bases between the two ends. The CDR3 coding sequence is TGTGCCAGCAGCCAGACTAATGACAATGAGCAGTTCTTC. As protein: CASSQTNDNEQFF.

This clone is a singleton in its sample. CDR3 region: CSALGTEQYF. CDR3 nucleotides: TGCAGTGCTTTAGGGACCGAGCAGTACTTC. The genes are TRBV20-1 and TRBJ2-7; D is tentatively TRBD1 or TRBD2 (5 bases each). V was cut by 5 bases and J by 6 bases, with 8 bases left in between. This CDR3 contains 10 residues. Germline loops: CDR1 DFQATT, CDR2 SNEGSKA (reference sequence).

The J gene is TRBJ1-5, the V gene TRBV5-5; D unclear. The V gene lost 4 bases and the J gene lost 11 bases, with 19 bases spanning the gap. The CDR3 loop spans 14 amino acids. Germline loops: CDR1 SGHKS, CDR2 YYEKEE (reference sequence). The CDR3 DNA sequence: TGTGCCAGCAGCGTATTACTGGGCCGGATGACCCAGCATTTT. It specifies CASSVLLGRMTQHF. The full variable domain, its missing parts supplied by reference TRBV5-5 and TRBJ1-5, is DAGVTQSPTHLIKTRGQQVTLRCSPISGHKSVSWYQQVLGQGPQFIFQYYEKEERGRGNFPDRFSARQFPNYSSELNVNALLLGDSALYLCASSVLLGRMTQHFGDGTRLSIL.

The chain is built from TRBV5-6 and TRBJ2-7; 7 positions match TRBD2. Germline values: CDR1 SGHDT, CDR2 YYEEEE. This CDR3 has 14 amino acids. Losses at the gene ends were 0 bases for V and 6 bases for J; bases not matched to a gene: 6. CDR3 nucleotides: TGTGCCAGCAGCTTGGCGGGGAGGGTAACCGAGCAGTACTTC. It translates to CASSLAGRVTEQYF. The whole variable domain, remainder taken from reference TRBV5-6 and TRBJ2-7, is DAGVTQSPTHLIKTRGQQVTLRCSPKSGHDTVSWYQQALGQGPQFIFQYYEEEERQRGNFPDRFSGHQFPNYSSELNVNALLLGDSALYLCASSLAGRVTEQYFGPGTRLTVT.

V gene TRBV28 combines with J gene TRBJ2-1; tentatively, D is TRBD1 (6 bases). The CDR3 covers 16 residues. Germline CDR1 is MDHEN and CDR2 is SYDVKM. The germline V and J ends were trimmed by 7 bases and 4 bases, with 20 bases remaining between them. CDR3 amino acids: CASTLGAVAHYNEQFF. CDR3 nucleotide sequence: TGTGCCAGCACCCTGGGGGCGGTTGCTCATTACAATGAGCAGTTCTTC.

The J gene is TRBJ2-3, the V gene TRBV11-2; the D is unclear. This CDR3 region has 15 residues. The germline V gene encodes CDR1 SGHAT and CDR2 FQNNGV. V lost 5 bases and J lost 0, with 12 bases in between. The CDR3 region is CASSTRVWSTDTQYF. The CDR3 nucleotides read TGTGCCAGCAGCACAAGGGTGTGGAGCACAGATACGCAGTATTTT.

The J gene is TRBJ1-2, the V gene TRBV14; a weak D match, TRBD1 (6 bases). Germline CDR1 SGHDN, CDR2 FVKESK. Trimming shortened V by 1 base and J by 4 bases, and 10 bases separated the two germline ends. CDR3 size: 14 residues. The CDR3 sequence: CASSQGPRGYGYTF. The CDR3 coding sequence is TGTGCCAGCAGCCAAGGTCCCAGGGGCTATGGCTACACCTTC. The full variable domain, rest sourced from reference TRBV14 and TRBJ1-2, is EAGVTQFPSHSVIEKGQTVTLRCDPISGHDNLYWYRRVMGKEIKFLLHFVKESKQDESGMPNNRFLAERTGGTYSTLKVQPAELEDSGVYFCASSQGPRGYGYTFGSGTRLTVV.

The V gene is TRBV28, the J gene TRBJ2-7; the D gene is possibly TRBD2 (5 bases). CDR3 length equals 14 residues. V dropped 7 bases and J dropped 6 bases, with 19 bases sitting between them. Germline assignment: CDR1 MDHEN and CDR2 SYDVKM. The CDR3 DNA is TGTGCCAGCACCCGGACGGGAAACCTCGGCGAGCAGTACTTC. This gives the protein CASTRTGNLGEQYF.